This T cell receptor (beta chain) was identified in a study of shared clonotypes between healthy human individuals (dated by TCRdb to 2018 to 2021). Background for the entire study: The cohort comprised a couple of women and a few men aged 18 to 49 years. Between about 0.8 and 9.5 billion PBMCs per donor were obtained by leukapheresis. To estimate repertoire size and how much clonotypes are shared between individuals, the study performed deep sequencing of blood TCR repertoires from 4 to 6 healthy adults. For each donor, CD4 naive and CD4 memory were each run on three plates, CD8 naive on two plates, and CD8 memory on one plate. Different laboratories and diverse techniques were used to prepare libraries and sequence TCR repertoires, to increase sequencing depth and limit assay-specific biases. Overall study outcomes, separate from this receptor: Naive subsets generally had larger estimated clonotype richness than memory subsets did. Pairwise subsampling indicated that sequencing depth was expected to affect the degree of clonotype sharing among donors. Incomplete sequencing was indicated by rarefaction of sorted-subset datasets, despite the large sequencing depth. About 5% of naive CD4, around 4% of naive CD8, 2.3% of memory CD4, and 0.35% to 0.4% of memory CD8 clonotypes were shared across several donors. Compared with non-shared clonotypes, the clonotypes found in all four sorted-subset donors had higher generation probabilities. The small number of donors limited the genetic and exposure-history diversity represented. Sampling was restricted to blood, and TCR repertoires in tissues likely differ from the TCR repertoires found in blood.

Using the deep immunoSEQ assay, TCR CDR3 regions were amplified from genomic DNA by multiplex PCR. Extracted genomic DNA from each cell subset was distributed evenly across all wells of several immunoSEQ 96-well plates, and each plate was treated as a replicate. For sorted subsets, about 200 ng genomic DNA, equal to tens of thousands of T cell genomes, was loaded into each replicate PCR. The purified libraries were quantified using a Qubit 3.0 fluorometer, sized with a Bioanalyzer 2100, and then quantified again using the KAPA Library Quantification kit. A separate single-read 150-cycle Illumina NextSeq 550 flow cell was used to sequence each immunoSEQ 96-well plate. The study's own analysis went as follows. Because only junctional sequences without quality scores were contained in the immunoSEQ output, filtering matching that applied to full-length reads could not be performed. To assign V/J genes and CDR3, sequences were annotated using PyIR, a Python wrapper for IgBLAST v1.9, with IMGT germline references. Any read was removed if the V/J assignment was weak (E-value above 1e-6), the CDR3 was missing, or the read contained stop codons, out-of-frame junctions, or ambiguous translated residues. A V3J clonotype was defined by an identical inferred V gene, J gene, and CDR3 amino acid sequence. To compute the percentage overlap between repertoires, the number of shared unique clonotypes was divided by the size of the smaller repertoire. Richness of each repertoire was evaluated using RTK rarefaction, the Chao1 estimator, and Recon v2.1 estimates of unobserved clonotypes. For all TCRbeta clonotypes obtained by the gDNA method from a handful of donors, generation probabilities were computed with OLGA. TCRdb took over this immuneACCESS table, retaining in-frame rearrangements with V and J assigned. Such tables are incomplete; in checked studies, under half of the missing clones stem from an unresolved V gene, and the remainder is unexplained. That table gives V, J and clone size, and the DNA gave D and trimming. The sample data list fewer than 2.5 million clones, and roughly 93% of these were observed just once. Jointly, the top ten make up about 0.34% of the sample.

For CDR1 and CDR2, the germline V gene (reference sequence) lists SGHAT and FQDESV. The CDR3 has 16 amino acids, counting the end cysteine and phenylalanine. Only CDR3 DNA is held: 48 bases, read in frame from base 1. Germline trimming amounts to 1 base on V and 7 bases on J, with 9 as the count of junction bases outside the gene matches. With regard to this clone: It lacks a known antigen. The sample holds no much larger clone one base away, and base qualities are not on file.

Donors were healthy HIV-negative adults with no recently reported acute infections or vaccinations. Every donor was a Caucasian adult residing in Nashville, Tennessee, USA. CD4+ T cells were enriched by magnetic negative selection, after which naive cells were positively selected on CD45RA and the negative fraction was taken as the memory subset. Blood was collected by leukapheresis, and PBMCs were isolated by Ficoll-Histopaque density gradient centrifugation and then cryopreserved in liquid nitrogen vapor phase. Purity and quantity of every magnetically sorted T cell population were checked by analytical flow cytometry. Genomic DNA was isolated from every sorted fraction and measured by UV absorbance on a Nanodrop 2000c.

The chain couples TRBV11-1 to TRBJ2-7; a stretch of 11 junction bases matches TRBD2. The clonotype originates from a man younger than 35 in good health. Some clones in this sample may be carry-over from other donors' samples. What was sequenced was naive CD4+ T cells from PBMCs. The cell subset or site label on this specimen signifies: CD45RA+ positively selected. The DNA reads TGTGCCAGCAGCTTAGGGTTGACTAGCGGGAACGGGGAGCAGTACTTC. Its protein product is CASSLGLTSGNGEQYF.